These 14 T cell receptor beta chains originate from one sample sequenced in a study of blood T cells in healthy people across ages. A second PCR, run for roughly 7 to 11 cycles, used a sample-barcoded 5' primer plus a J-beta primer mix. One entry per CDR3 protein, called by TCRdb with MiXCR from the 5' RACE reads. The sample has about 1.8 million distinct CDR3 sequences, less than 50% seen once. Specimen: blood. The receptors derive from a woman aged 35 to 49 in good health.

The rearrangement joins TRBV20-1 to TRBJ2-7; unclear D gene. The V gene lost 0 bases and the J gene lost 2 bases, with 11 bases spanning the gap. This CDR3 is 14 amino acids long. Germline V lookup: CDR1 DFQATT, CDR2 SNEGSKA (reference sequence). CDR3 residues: CSARDPKGTYEQYF. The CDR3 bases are TGCAGTGCTAGAGATCCTAAGGGAACCTACGAGCAGTACTTC.

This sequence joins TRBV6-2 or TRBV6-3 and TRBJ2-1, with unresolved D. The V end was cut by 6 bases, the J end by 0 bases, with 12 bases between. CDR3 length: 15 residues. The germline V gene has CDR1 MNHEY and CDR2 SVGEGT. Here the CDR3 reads CASRGSRLSYNEQFF. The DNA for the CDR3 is TGTGCCAGCAGAGGTAGCAGGCTCTCCTACAATGAGCAGTTCTTC.

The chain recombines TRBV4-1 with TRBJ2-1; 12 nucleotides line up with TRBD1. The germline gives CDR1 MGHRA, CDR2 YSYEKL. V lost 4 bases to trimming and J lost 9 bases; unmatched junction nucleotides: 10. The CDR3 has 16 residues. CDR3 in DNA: TGCGCCAGCAGCCTAGGTCCGGGACAGGGGGCTACTGAGCAGTTCTTC. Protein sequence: CASSLGPGQGATEQFF.

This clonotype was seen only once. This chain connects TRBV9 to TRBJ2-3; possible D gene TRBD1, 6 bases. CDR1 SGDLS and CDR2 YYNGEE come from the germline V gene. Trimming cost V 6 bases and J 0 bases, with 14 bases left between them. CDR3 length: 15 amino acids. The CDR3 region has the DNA TGTGCCAGCACCGGACAGACCATTAGCACAGATACGCAGTATTTT. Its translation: CASTGQTISTDTQYF.

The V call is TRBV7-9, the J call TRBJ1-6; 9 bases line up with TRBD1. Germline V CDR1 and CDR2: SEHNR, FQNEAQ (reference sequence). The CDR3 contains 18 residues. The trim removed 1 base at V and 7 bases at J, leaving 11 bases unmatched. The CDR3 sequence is CASSLVVYRDRDNSPLHF. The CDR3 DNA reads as TGTGCCAGCAGCTTAGTCGTATATCGGGACAGGGACAATTCACCCCTCCACTTT.

CDR3 loop: CASSYSGLQWYNEQFF. CDR3 coding DNA: TGTGCCAGCAGTTACTCGGGCCTTCAGTGGTACAATGAGCAGTTCTTC. This chain connects TRBV6-2 or TRBV6-3 to TRBJ2-1, with D uncertain. Trimming took off 0 bases at V and 4 bases at J, with 13 bases between the two ends. Germline lookup yields CDR1 MNHEY and CDR2 SVGEGT. This CDR3 has 16 residues.

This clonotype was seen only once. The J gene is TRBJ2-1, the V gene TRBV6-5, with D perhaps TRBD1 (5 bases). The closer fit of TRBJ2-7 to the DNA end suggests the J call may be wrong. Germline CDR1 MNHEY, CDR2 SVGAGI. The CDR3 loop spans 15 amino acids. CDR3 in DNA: TGTGCCAGCAGTTACTCGGGCAGGGAAAGCTACGAGCAGTACTTC. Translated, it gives CASSYSGRESYEQYF.

CDR3 sequence: CASSADRRTEAFF. CDR3 bases: TGTGCCAGCAGCGCGGACAGGAGGACTGAAGCTTTCTTT. The rearrangement uses TRBV6-6 and TRBJ1-1; TRBD1 agrees at 7 bases. J was trimmed by 5 bases and V by 6 bases; bases with no gene match: 6. The germline V gene encodes CDR1 MNHNY and CDR2 SVGAGI (reference sequence). This CDR3 has 13 amino acids.

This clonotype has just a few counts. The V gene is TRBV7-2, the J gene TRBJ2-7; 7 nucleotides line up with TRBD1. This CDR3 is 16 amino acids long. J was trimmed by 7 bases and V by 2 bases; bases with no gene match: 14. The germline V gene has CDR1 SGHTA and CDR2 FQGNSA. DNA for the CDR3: TGTGCCAGCAGCTTAATTACCCCCTTAACAGGGGTAGAGCAGTACTTC. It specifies CASSLITPLTGVEQYF.

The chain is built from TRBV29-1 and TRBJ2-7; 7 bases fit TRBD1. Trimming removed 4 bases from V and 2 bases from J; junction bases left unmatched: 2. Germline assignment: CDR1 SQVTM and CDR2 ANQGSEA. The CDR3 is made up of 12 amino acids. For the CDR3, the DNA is TGCAGCGTTGCAGACAGGGCCTACGAGCAGTACTTC. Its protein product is CSVADRAYEQYF.

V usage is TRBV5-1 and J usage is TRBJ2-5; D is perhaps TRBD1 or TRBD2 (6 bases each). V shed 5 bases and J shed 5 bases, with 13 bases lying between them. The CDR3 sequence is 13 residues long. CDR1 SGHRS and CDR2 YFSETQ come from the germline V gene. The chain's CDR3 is CASRWGATETQYF. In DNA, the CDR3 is TGCGCCAGCAGATGGGGGGCGACGGAGACCCAGTACTTC.

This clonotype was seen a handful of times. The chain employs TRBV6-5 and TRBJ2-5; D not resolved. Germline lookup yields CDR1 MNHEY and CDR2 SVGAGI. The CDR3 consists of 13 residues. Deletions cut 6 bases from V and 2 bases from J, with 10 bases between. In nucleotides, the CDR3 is TGTGCCAGCAGCCGGAGCTGGCAAGAGACCCAGTACTTC. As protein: CASSRSWQETQYF.

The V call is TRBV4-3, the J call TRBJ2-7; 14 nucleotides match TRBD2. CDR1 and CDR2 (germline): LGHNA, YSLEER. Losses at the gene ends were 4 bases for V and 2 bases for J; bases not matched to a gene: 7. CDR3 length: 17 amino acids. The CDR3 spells CASSRGTSGGVAYEQYF. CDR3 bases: TGCGCCAGCAGCCGGGGGACTAGCGGGGGAGTAGCCTACGAGCAGTACTTC.

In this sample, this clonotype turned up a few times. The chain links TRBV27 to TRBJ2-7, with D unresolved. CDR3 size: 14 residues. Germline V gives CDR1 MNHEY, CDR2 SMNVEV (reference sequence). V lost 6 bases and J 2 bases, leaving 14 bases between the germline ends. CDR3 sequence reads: CASSFSGSTYEQYF. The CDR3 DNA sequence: TGTGCCAGCAGCTTCTCGGGCAGTACCTACGAGCAGTACTTC.